This T cell receptor beta chain was identified during a study of vaccination and CD4 T cells after COVID-19. As for the study in general: Stimulation used overlapping spike peptides from SARS-CoV-2, HCoV-NL63, HCoV-OC43 and HCoV-229E.

Sequencing of DNA taken from cultured CD4+ T cells relied on the Oncomine TCR Beta short-read assay. TCRdb passed the PCR reads through MiXCR, listing each CDR3 protein once. The sample includes approximately 13,000 distinct CDR3 sequences, over 30% of them seen just once. The CDR3 runs 13 residues. In germline, CDR1 is LNHDA, CDR2 SQIVND (reference sequence). Trimming took off 5 bases at V and 5 bases at J, with 12 bases between the two ends. Treatment defined: roughly 11-day PBMC culture with coronavirus spike peptide pools or control peptides (ViraFEST assay). Remarks on this clonotype: Its cognate antigen is unknown.

V is TRBV19 and J is TRBJ2-5; possibly TRBD1 for D (7 bases). Sequencing was done on a sample of cultured CD4+ T cells from blood. The sequence came from a human donor with COVID-19. This chain's CDR3 is CASSLAGGETQYF. The CDR3 DNA follows: TGTGCCAGTAGTTTGGCAGGGGGGGAGACCCAGTACTTC.